This T cell receptor beta chain was retrieved from a study of blood T cell repertoires in COVID-19 (dated by TCRdb to about 2020). Looking at the study overall: Samples covering the acute and convalescent phases of COVID-19 were provided by collaborators in the United States, Italy and Spain. The material from the prospective study consisted of cDNA or gDNA derived from T cells, B-cell-depleted T cells, or PBMCs. Subjects who had been exposed to COVID-19, were actively infected with it, or had recovered from it provided the deeply sampled blood TCRbeta repertoires that made up the dataset. The repertoires were released in a freely available public database meant as a resource for research on the immune response to SARS-CoV-2. Samples were obtained from the ongoing ImmuneRACE study (first 160 participants) and from over 1,000 subjects provided by 6 global collaborators. The sample metadata nearly always contained a de-identified subject ID, COVID-19 status, age in years and sex. HLA class I and class II types, where available, came from metadata supplied by the sample provider rather than from assay-based typing. Beyond this particular receptor, the publication reports: The amount of clinical and demographic metadata varied by source and participant and was provided uncurated.

TCRbeta CDR3 regions were amplified from genomic DNA by means of the immunoSEQ Assay, a bias-controlled multiplex PCR. In the authors' own workflow: The number of nucleated cells in each sample was estimated by amplification of reference gene primers within the assay. To quantify the absolute abundance of each unique TCRbeta CDR3 rearrangement, sequence reads were collapsed and filtered. For each sample, productive Simpson clonality was calculated as the square root of Simpson's diversity index across productive rearrangements. Held by TCRdb, this immuneACCESS table contains in-frame sequences only and omits some clones. Under half of the omission traces to an unresolved V gene where checked; the cause of the rest is unknown. The V and J calls and clone size come from that table; D and trimming were worked out from the DNA. The sample table shows over 250,000 clones, and over 75% are seen once. In total, the top ten clones hold roughly 0.8% of the sample.

At the junction V is shortened by 2 bases and J by 3 bases; bases outside the gene matches: 16. The CDR3 numbers 20 residues from cysteine through phenylalanine. The only DNA kept is the CDR3, 60 bases in frame from the first base. According to the germline V gene, CDR1 reads KGHDR and CDR2 reads SFDVKD. About this clone itself: Its cognate antigen has yet to be identified. Per-nucleotide qualities are absent, and no much larger clonotype sits a single base away.

Each collaborating institution followed its own protocols to collect whole blood in K2EDTA tubes. For TCRbeta analysis, collaborators shipped samples in one of three forms: frozen whole blood, isolated PBMCs, or DNA extracted from either of those sample types. This sequence was found in a woman aged 25 to 45 with acute or convalescent COVID-19. Sequencing input: peripheral blood. The chain uses TRBV24-1 and TRBJ2-2; the central 8 bases match TRBD1. The nucleotide sequence is TGTGCCACCAGTGATTCACCGACAGGGGATCCAAGGCCGTACACCGGGGAGCTGTTTTTT. Translated, this gives CATSDSPTGDPRPYTGELFF.